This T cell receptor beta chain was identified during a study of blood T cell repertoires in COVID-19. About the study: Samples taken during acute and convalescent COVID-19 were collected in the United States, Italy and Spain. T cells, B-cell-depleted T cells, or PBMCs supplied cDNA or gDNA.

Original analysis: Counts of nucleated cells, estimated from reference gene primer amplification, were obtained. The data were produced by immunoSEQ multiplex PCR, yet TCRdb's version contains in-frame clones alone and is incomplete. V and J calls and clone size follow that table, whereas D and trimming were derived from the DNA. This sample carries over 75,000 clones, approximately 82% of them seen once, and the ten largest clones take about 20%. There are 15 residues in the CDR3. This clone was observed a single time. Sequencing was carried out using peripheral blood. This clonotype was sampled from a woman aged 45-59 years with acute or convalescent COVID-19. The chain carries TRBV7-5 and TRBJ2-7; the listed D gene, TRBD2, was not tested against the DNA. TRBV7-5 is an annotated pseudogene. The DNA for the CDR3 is TGTGCCAGAAGCCAACCCAGCGGAAGCTCCTACGAGCAGTACTTC. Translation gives CARSQPSGSSYEQYF.